These T cell receptor beta chains were read from a single sample in a study of Tregs in tolerant kidney transplant recipients. Here immunoSEQ multiplex PCR was the method, and the copy in TCRdb shows in-frame clones only, minus some. The sample consists of roughly 250,000 clones, 80% to 85% of them appearing once. Sequencing was done on a sample of CD4+ T cells from blood. Source of these receptors: a human donor in good health. Both conserved end residues are part of each CDR3. The D gene is left open where the match is weak. Clone sizes are given selectively: once, few, many, or a class where the clone is expanded.

clone_size	v_call	d_call	j_call	cdr3_nt	cdr3_aa
few	TRBV25-1	-	TRBJ2-5	TGTGCCAGCAGCCACAACCTGGACTTC	CASSHNLDF
few	TRBV6-1	-	TRBJ1-6	TGTGCCAGCAGTGAAGCGGTCAGGCCCTTATCCCTCCACTTT	CASSEAVRPLSLHF
few	TRBV21-1	-	TRBJ2-1	TGTGCCAGCAGCAAAAGAAAGGTTCTAGCCTACGGTGAGCAGTTCTTC	CASSKRKVLAYGEQFF
-	TRBV19	TRBD1	TRBJ1-5	TGTGCCAGTAGTATAGGGACAGGGGGCTCTCAGCCCCAGCATTTT	CASSIGTGGSQPQHF
once	TRBV19	-	TRBJ1-4	TGTGCCAGTAGTATAGATCCGACAGTTGAAAAACTGTTTTTT	CASSIDPTVEKLFF
once	TRBV2	-	TRBJ2-3	TGTGCCAGCACCTACAGCACAGATACGCAGTATTTT	CASTYSTDTQYF
-	TRBV15	-	TRBJ1-2	TGTGCCACCAGCAGAGAGCCAGGGGTGTACTATGGCTACACCTTC	CATSREPGVYYGYTF
-	TRBV9	TRBD1	TRBJ1-6	TGTGCCAGCAGCGTAGGACAGGGTTATAATTCACCCCTCCACTTT	CASSVGQGYNSPLHF
-	TRBV5-4	TRBD1	TRBJ1-1	TGTGCCACGCAAGGAGACAGGGGGTTCCTGAACACTGAAGCTTTCTTT	CATQGDRGFLNTEAFF
-	TRBV5-4	-	TRBJ2-5	TGTGCCAGCAGCCCCTCCGACGGGGTCGTCCAAGAGACCCAGTACTTC	CASSPSDGVVQETQYF
-	TRBV6-1	TRBD2	TRBJ2-7	TGTGCCAGCCAACGCGGGGGTACCGCCTACGAGCAGTACTTC	CASQRGGTAYEQYF
-	TRBV18	TRBD1	TRBJ2-5	TGTGCCAGCTCTGCAGGACAGGGAAAACAAGAGACCCAGTACTTC	CASSAGQGKQETQYF
-	TRBV6-1	TRBD1	TRBJ1-5	TGTGCCAGCAGTGAACAGGGGGCGATGGATCAGCCCCAGCATTTT	CASSEQGAMDQPQHF
-	TRBV10-2	-	TRBJ1-2	TGCGCCAGCAGCCTAAGGGATACCAATGGCTACACCTTC	CASSLRDTNGYTF